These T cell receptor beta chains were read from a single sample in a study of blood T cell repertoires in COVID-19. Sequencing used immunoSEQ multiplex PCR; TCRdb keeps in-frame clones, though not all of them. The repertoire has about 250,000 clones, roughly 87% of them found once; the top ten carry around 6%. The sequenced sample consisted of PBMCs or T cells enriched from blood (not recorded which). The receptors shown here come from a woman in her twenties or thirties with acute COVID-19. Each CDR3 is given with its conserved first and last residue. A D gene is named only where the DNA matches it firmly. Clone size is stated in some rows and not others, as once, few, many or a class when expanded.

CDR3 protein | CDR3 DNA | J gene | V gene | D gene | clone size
CASQGIATNEKLFF | TGTGCCAGCCAGGGGATTGCAACTAATGAAAAACTGTTTTTT | TRBJ1-4 | TRBV28 | - | -
CASSSAGSHNEQFF | TGTGCTAGCAGCTCGGCGGGTTCCCACAATGAGCAGTTCTTC | TRBJ2-1 | TRBV7-7 | - | once
CASSLTGNTEAFF | TGTGCCAGCAGCTTAACCGGGAACACTGAAGCTTTCTTT | TRBJ1-1 | TRBV11-3 | - | -
CASSLGGPSSF | TGTGCCAGCAGTTTGGGGGGTCCCTCGAGTTTC | TRBJ2-7 | TRBV12-3/TRBV12-4 | - | -
CASNRGSYEQYF | TGTGCCAGCAACAGGGGAAGCTACGAGCAGTACTTC | TRBJ2-7 | TRBV28 | TRBD1 | -
CASSVPGGTSRRPYTGELFF | TGCGCCAGCAGTGTCCCCGGCGGGACTAGTCGACGCCCGTACACCGGGGAGCTGTTTTTT | TRBJ2-2 | TRBV10-1 | TRBD2 | -
CASSPDPGGIYGYTF | TGTGCCAGCAGTCCAGACCCGGGAGGAATCTATGGCTACACCTTC | TRBJ1-2 | TRBV2 | - | -
CASSLLDRGRFKNIQYF | TGTGCCAGCAGCTTGTTGGATAGGGGGCGCTTCAAAAACATTCAGTACTTC | TRBJ2-4 | TRBV5-8 | TRBD1 | -
CASSLDVTEDSPLHF | TGTGCCAGCAGCTTGGATGTTACAGAAGATTCACCCCTCCACTTT | TRBJ1-6 | TRBV5-6 | - | -
CSVESWTGGSGELFF | TGCAGCGTTGAATCGTGGACAGGGGGCTCCGGGGAGCTGTTTTTT | TRBJ2-2 | TRBV29-1 | TRBD1 | -